This passage covers 28 T cell receptor beta chains from one sample sequenced in a study of cytomegalovirus exposure and HLA in healthy donors. The study ran its PCR with 60 Vbeta and 13 Jbeta primers. Profiled with immunoSEQ multiplex PCR; TCRdb holds only in-frame clones, not every one. The sample records about 100,000 clones, about 72% being singletons. Material for sequencing was PBMCs. These receptors were collected from a woman aged 60-70 years in good health and CMV-seropositive.

V gene TRBV29-1 combines with J gene TRBJ1-2; D might be TRBD1 (5 bases). With 5 bases removed from V and 4 bases from J, the gap between germline ends came to 8 bases. CDR3 size: 11 residues. Per germline, CDR1 SQVTM and CDR2 ANQGSEA. The DNA for the CDR3 is TGCAGCGTTCTGACAGTCTATGGCTACACCTTC. It is translated as CSVLTVYGYTF.

This clone was counted only a few times. This rearrangement joins TRBV2 to TRBJ2-5; maybe TRBD1 (7 bases). Trimming shortened V by 10 bases and J by 3 bases, and 12 bases separated the two germline ends. CDR1 is SNHLY and CDR2 is FYNNEI in the germline V gene. There are 12 residues in the CDR3. CDR3 amino acids: CAIGGGEETQYF. The CDR3 nucleotides read TGTGCCATCGGAGGGGGCGAAGAGACCCAGTACTTC.

This sequence joins TRBV27 and TRBJ1-5; perhaps TRBD1 as D (6 bases). Trimming removed 6 bases from V and 1 base from J, with 10 bases in between. The V gene's germline CDR1 is MNHEY and CDR2 SMNVEV (reference sequence). This CDR3 comprises 14 residues. In DNA, the CDR3 is TGTGCCAGCAGCCGCGACAGGAGCAATCAGCCCCAGCATTTT. Its translation is CASSRDRSNQPQHF.

The chain is built from TRBV9 and TRBJ1-1; D is ambiguous. CDR1 SGDLS and CDR2 YYNGEE come from the germline V gene. The CDR3 is 11 amino acids. Trimming removed 3 bases at V and 11 bases at J, with 11 bases between. DNA for the CDR3: TGTGCCAGCAGCGCCCCGAGAGGTGCTTTCTTT. Its protein product is CASSAPRGAFF.

This clone was seen a handful of times. The rearrangement uses TRBV19 and TRBJ1-1; 7 nucleotides match TRBD1. Germline V gene lookup returns CDR1 LNHDA and CDR2 SQIVND (reference sequence). V was pared by 7 bases and J by 7 bases, with 9 bases of the junction left unmatched. The CDR3 is 13 amino acids. DNA for the CDR3: TGTGCCAGTATCCCCCCGGGACAGCGTGAAGCTTTCTTT. Its translation is CASIPPGQREAFF.

This chain connects TRBV4-2 to TRBJ2-3; no reliable D call. Per the germline V gene, CDR1 is LGHNA and CDR2 is YNFKEQ. The CDR3 length is 14 residues. The V end lost 4 bases, the J end lost 5 bases, and 13 bases lay between the germline ends. CDR3: CASSPNSLKDTQYF. The CDR3 nucleotides read TGTGCCAGCAGCCCGAACAGCTTGAAAGATACGCAGTATTTT.

The genes are TRBV28 and TRBJ1-2; 7 nucleotides align to TRBD1. V dropped 4 bases and J dropped 1; count of bases not matched to a gene: 3. The germline V gene has CDR1 MDHEN and CDR2 SYDVKM. CDR3 length: 14 residues. The CDR3 DNA is TGTGCCAGCAGTTCACAGGGGCGTAACTATGGCTACACCTTC. Its protein product is CASSSQGRNYGYTF.

The chain carries TRBV11-2 and TRBJ1-1; 9 bases are a match to TRBD1. CDR3 length: 18 amino acids. Germline-derived CDR1 and CDR2 are SGHAT and FQNNGV. Trimming at V came to 1 base and at J to 1 base, leaving 10 bases not matched to a gene. The CDR3 here is CASSLASLRDRENTEAFF. In DNA, the CDR3 is TGTGCCAGCAGCTTAGCGTCCCTCCGGGACAGGGAGAACACTGAAGCTTTCTTT. Full variable domain (missing parts from reference TRBV11-2 and TRBJ1-1): EAGVAQSPRYKIIEKRQSVAFWCNPISGHATLYWYQQILGQGPKLLIQFQNNGVVDDSQLPKDRFSAERLKGVDSTLKIQPAKLEDSAVYLCASSLASLRDRENTEAFFGQGTRLTVV.

The rearrangement links TRBV6-5 to TRBJ1-1, with a possible D match to TRBD1 (6 bases). CDR1 and CDR2 from the germline V gene are MNHEY and SVGAGI. CDR3 length equals 13 residues. The ends were cut back, 6 bases at V and 1 base at J, with 9 bases in the middle. The CDR3 coding sequence is TGTGCCAGCAGGTCGGACAGGAACACTGAAGCTTTCTTT. This translates into CASRSDRNTEAFF.

The chain is built from TRBV15 and TRBJ2-7; 10 bases line up with TRBD2. Trimming cost V 0 bases and J 2 bases; bases outside gene matches: 4. Looked up from germline, CDR1 is LNHNV and CDR2 is YYDKDF (reference sequence). The CDR3 spans 16 residues. The DNA of the CDR3 is TGTGCCACCAGCAGAGAGCGGCTAGCGGGAGCCTACGAGCAGTACTTC. Protein product: CATSRERLAGAYEQYF.

This sequence joins TRBV2 and TRBJ2-2, with 7 bases lining up with TRBD1. Germline V CDR1 and CDR2: SNHLY, FYNNEI. J was trimmed by 0 bases and V by 6 bases; bases with no gene match: 7. This CDR3 spans 16 amino acids. Here the CDR3 reads CASSRDSFTNTGELFF. For the CDR3, the DNA is TGTGCCAGCAGCCGGGACAGCTTTACGAACACCGGGGAGCTGTTTTTT.

The V gene is TRBV27, the J gene TRBJ2-4; TRBD2 agrees at 8 bases. J gave up 3 bases and V 4 bases, and 8 bases lay outside the gene matches. The CDR3 totals 16 residues. CDR1 is MNHEY and CDR2 is SMNVEV in the germline V gene (reference sequence). As DNA, the CDR3 is TGTGCCAGCAGTTCTTGGTCGGGACTAGACAAAAACATTCAGTACTTC. Protein product: CASSSWSGLDKNIQYF.

This chain uses TRBV11-2 with TRBJ2-5; D unclear. This CDR3 is 14 amino acids long. Germline loops: CDR1 SGHAT, CDR2 FQNNGV. V was pared by 3 bases and J by 1 base, with 9 bases between. CDR3 amino acids: CASSFSNPQETQYF. The CDR3 DNA sequence: TGTGCCAGCAGCTTTTCAAATCCCCAAGAGACCCAGTACTTC.

The rearrangement links TRBV19 to TRBJ1-5; D is unresolved. V was trimmed by 3 bases and J by 1 base, leaving 10 bases between them. CDR3 length: 15 residues. Per germline, CDR1 LNHDA and CDR2 SQIVND (reference sequence). This CDR3 reads CASSIAGTSNQPQHF. CDR3 DNA sequence: TGTGCCAGTAGTATTGCAGGAACAAGCAATCAGCCCCAGCATTTT. The variable domain in full, completed from reference TRBV19 and TRBJ1-5, reads DGGITQSPKYLFRKEGQNVTLSCEQNLNHDAMYWYRQDPGQGLRLIYYSQIVNDFQKGDIAEGYSVSREKKESFPLTVTSAQKNPTAFYLCASSIAGTSNQPQHFGDGTRLSIL.

The J gene is TRBJ2-2, the V gene TRBV6-1; 14 positions agree with TRBD2. J was trimmed by 5 bases and V by 4 bases; bases with no gene match: 9. The CDR3 has 18 residues. Germline loops: CDR1 MNHNS, CDR2 SASEGT. The CDR3 loop reads CASSGLAGGPFSTGELFF. The CDR3 DNA follows: TGTGCCAGCAGTGGACTAGCGGGAGGGCCTTTTTCTACCGGGGAGCTGTTTTTT.

Only a few counts were recorded for this clone. The V gene is TRBV5-3, the J gene TRBJ2-7, with D tentatively TRBD1 (5 bases). TRBV5-3 is known as an ORF, though its function is uncertain. The CDR3 has 17 residues. V was shortened by 3 bases and J by 0 bases, with 19 bases between the two germline ends. The DNA for the CDR3 is TGTGCCAGAAGCTCCGAACAGGTCCCTTCTTACTCCTACGAGCAGTACTTC. This encodes CARSSEQVPSYSYEQYF.

V gene TRBV10-3 combines with J gene TRBJ2-1; 8 bases are a match to TRBD2. The CDR3 loop spans 13 amino acids. Trimming took 5 bases from V and 9 from J; bases not matched to a gene: 6. The germline gives CDR1 ENHRY, CDR2 SYGVKD. The CDR3 DNA sequence: TGTGCCATCAGTCAGCGGGAGAGGGGTGAGCAGTTCTTC. Translating it yields CAISQRERGEQFF.

The chain carries TRBV19 and TRBJ2-3; 7 nucleotides match TRBD1. Germline CDR1 is LNHDA and CDR2 is SQIVND (reference sequence). The V gene end was trimmed by 7 bases and the J gene end by 0 bases; junction bases not matched to a gene: 10. This CDR3 has 16 amino acids. The CDR3 is CASKRDRHSSTDTQYF. CDR3 bases: TGTGCCAGTAAAAGGGACAGACACAGTAGCACAGATACGCAGTATTTT. The full variable domain, completed using reference TRBV19 and TRBJ2-3, is DGGITQSPKYLFRKEGQNVTLSCEQNLNHDAMYWYRQDPGQGLRLIYYSQIVNDFQKGDIAEGYSVSREKKESFPLTVTSAQKNPTAFYLCASKRDRHSSTDTQYFGPGTRLTVL.

This chain uses TRBV30 with TRBJ2-5; the D gene is possibly TRBD2 (6 bases). This CDR3 has 13 residues. V dropped 2 bases and J dropped 5 bases, with 12 bases sitting between them. From germline, CDR1 is GTSNPN and CDR2 SVGIG (reference sequence). As DNA, the CDR3 is TGTGCCTGGAGTCGGGTCGGAGGGGAGACCCAGTACTTC. Residues: CAWSRVGGETQYF. The variable domain in full, completed from reference TRBV30 and TRBJ2-5, reads SQTIHQWPATLVQPVGSPLSLECTVEGTSNPNLYWYRQAAGRGLQLLFYSVGIGQISSEVPQNLSASRPQDRQFILSSKKLLLSDSGFYLCAWSRVGGETQYFGPGTRLLVL.

The genes are TRBV7-8 and TRBJ2-7; D remains ambiguous. Per the germline V gene, CDR1 is SGHVS and CDR2 is FQNEAQ. V lost 3 bases and J 0 bases, leaving 6 bases between the germline ends. This CDR3 has 13 amino acids. This CDR3 reads CASSLSGSYEQYF. The CDR3 DNA is TGTGCCAGCAGCTTGTCCGGCTCCTACGAGCAGTACTTC.

The rearrangement uses TRBV15 and TRBJ1-2; D is perhaps TRBD1 (5 bases). CDR1 is LNHNV and CDR2 is YYDKDF in the germline V gene (reference sequence). With 2 bases removed from V and 4 bases from J, the gap between germline ends came to 11 bases. This CDR3 has 14 amino acids. CDR3 nucleotides: TGTGCCACCAGCAGACAGGGAATGAGCTATGGCTACACCTTC. Translation gives CATSRQGMSYGYTF.

The chain has TRBV19 and TRBJ2-2; 11 nucleotides line up with TRBD1. The CDR3 runs 15 residues. V trimming: 2 bases; J trimming: 6 bases; junction bases outside the gene matches: 2. Germline CDR1 is LNHDA and CDR2 is SQIVND (reference sequence). CDR3 bases: TGTGCCAGTAGTATAAGGACAGGGGGCCCCGGGGAGCTGTTTTTT. Residues: CASSIRTGGPGELFF.

The CDR3 reads CASTVRGGNTQYF. CDR3 DNA: TGTGCCAGCACCGTTAGGGGGGGAAATACGCAGTATTTT. The chain carries TRBV5-6 and TRBJ2-3; D is perhaps TRBD2 (7 bases). CDR1 SGHDT and CDR2 YYEEEE come from the germline V gene. V lost 6 bases, J lost 7 bases, and 15 bases lay in between. This CDR3 has 13 amino acids. Combining the CDR3 with reference TRBV5-6 and TRBJ2-3 gives the whole variable domain DAGVTQSPTHLIKTRGQQVTLRCSPKSGHDTVSWYQQALGQGPQFIFQYYEEEERQRGNFPDRFSGHQFPNYSSELNVNALLLGDSALYLCASTVRGGNTQYFGPGTRLTVL.

In this sample, this clone turned up a few times. The rearrangement links TRBV19 to TRBJ2-4, with 12 nucleotides matching TRBD2. J was trimmed by 1 base and V by 6 bases; bases with no gene match: 4. Germline CDR1 reads LNHDA; CDR2 reads SQIVND (reference sequence). This CDR3 contains 16 residues. The chain's CDR3 is CASRLAGGGAKNIQYF. CDR3 DNA: TGTGCCAGTAGACTAGCGGGAGGAGGGGCCAAAAACATTCAGTACTTC.

In this sample, this clone turned up a few times. J is TRBJ2-7 and V is TRBV6-6; TRBD2 matches at 12 bases. CDR3 length equals 16 residues. V was clipped by 2 bases and J by 4 bases; unmatched bases: 6. CDR1 and CDR2 from the germline V gene are MNHNY and SVGAGI (reference sequence). As DNA, the CDR3 is TGTGCCAGCAGTTACCACCGGACTAGCGGGGATTACGAGCAGTACTTC. The encoded protein is CASSYHRTSGDYEQYF.

The chain recombines TRBV25-1 with TRBJ2-2; D unresolved. The CDR3 loop spans 16 amino acids. Germline V gene sequence: CDR1 MGHDK, CDR2 SYGVNS. Trimming took off 1 base at V and 3 bases at J, with 12 bases between the two ends. CDR3 nucleotides: TGTGCCAGCAGTGAATCAAGCCGGAGCTACACCGGGGAGCTGTTTTTT. This sequence encodes CASSESSRSYTGELFF.

V and J are TRBV7-9 and TRBJ1-1; 8 bases agree with TRBD1. CDR1 is SEHNR and CDR2 is FQNEAQ in the germline V gene (reference sequence). Trimming cost V 2 bases and J 1 base; bases outside gene matches: 12. The CDR3 length is 18 residues. CDR3 nucleotides: TGTGCCAGCAGCTTACCGGCCCTATCCGGACAGGGGAACACTGAAGCTTTCTTT. Its protein product is CASSLPALSGQGNTEAFF.

This clone was counted only a few times. This rearrangement joins TRBV19 to TRBJ1-1; D not certain. Germline V CDR1 and CDR2: LNHDA, SQIVND (reference sequence). Trimming took off 0 bases at V and 1 base at J, with 9 bases between the two ends. There are 15 residues in the CDR3. The CDR3 spells CASSIDGQANTEAFF. CDR3 nucleotide sequence: TGTGCCAGTAGTATAGATGGCCAGGCGAACACTGAAGCTTTCTTT.